This T cell receptor beta chain originates from a study of blood T cell repertoires in COVID-19. On the study more broadly: Samples representing acute and convalescent COVID-19 were sourced from the United States, Italy and Spain.

Under the authors' procedure: From reference gene primer amplification, estimates of nucleated cell counts were derived. The assay was immunoSEQ multiplex PCR, and TCRdb's table has in-frame clones only and misses some. That table supplies the V and J calls and clone size; D and trimming were determined from the DNA. The table shows some 200,000 clones, with 80% to 90% occurring only once. This clone has only a few counts. The specimen sequenced was peripheral blood. This sequence originates from a woman older than 75 with COVID-19, enrolled during active disease.

The CDR3 reads CASSLLPVGSGYTF. CDR3 DNA sequence: TGTGCCAGCAGTTTGCTACCTGTTGGGAGCGGCTACACCTTC. The chain recombines TRBV6-5 with TRBJ1-2, with D hard to call. Germline V gene lookup returns CDR1 MNHEY and CDR2 SVGAGI. CDR3 length equals 14 residues. Trimming cost V 4 bases and J 8 bases, with 17 bases left between them.